The present T cell receptor beta chain was sequenced within a study of cytomegalovirus exposure and HLA in healthy donors (dated by TCRdb to the late 2010s). The study in broad terms: According to a later analysis, the 120 or so validation repertoires were produced on the same platform as the 666 repertoires of the first cohort. High-throughput TCR immunosequencing, statistical association of individual TCRs with disease status, and machine learning were combined to predict cytomegalovirus infection status. The study aimed to test whether signatures of past pathogen exposure could be identified by cataloging public T cell receptors. Along with the roughly 670-subject first cohort, a separate validation cohort of over a hundred different subjects was used. On the study overall, not on this receptor specifically: A later analysis lacked HLA typing for the validation cohort, so it scored co-occurrence in that cohort across all 120 or so repertoires. The classifier was reported to diagnose cytomegalovirus status with high specificity and sensitivity in both the original cohort and the validation cohort. Three of the identified cytomegalovirus-associated TCR beta chains were confirmed in vitro to be specific for cytomegalovirus antigens. Most TCR sequences were observed very rarely across donors, whereas some public TCRs were present in many individuals. The study listed 150 to 200 TCR beta chains as associated with cytomegalovirus. It was suggested by the authors that the approach could potentially be generalized to other disease states and immunological phenotypes. In a later analysis, TCRs clustered in the first cohort were found to also tend to co-occur in the approximately 110 validation repertoires, with approximately 93% of cluster scores above 0.

Donors formed part of the validation cohort, which comprised 95 to 150 subjects and was distinct from the first cohort of 690 or so subjects. The library was obtained by the immunoSEQ multiplex PCR assay. Under the source paper's analysis protocol: To diagnose cytomegalovirus status from the catalog of TCR beta chain sequences, a statistical classification framework was built. The immuneACCESS repertoire file appears here via TCRdb, limited to in-frame rearrangements. These files lack a portion of the clones; in checked studies, under half of the deficit traces to unresolved V genes, and the cause of the others is not known. V, J and clone size derive from that table, while D and trimming were established from the DNA sequence. The sample has 300,000 to 350,000 clones on record, around 90% of them singletons. The ten largest clones take up around 0.88% of the sample. The germline V gene specifies MNHEY as CDR1 and SVGAGI as CDR2. The CDR3, cysteine through phenylalanine, is 13 amino acids long. This entry keeps only the CDR3 DNA: 39 bases, framed from base 1. V drops 5 bases and J drops 5 bases, leaving 11 bases in between.

On this clone itself: Its binding antigen is unknown. No base quality values were provided; no much bigger clone lies one nucleotide off.

The V gene is TRBV6-5 and the J gene is TRBJ2-3; D gene: possibly TRBD1, on 6 matching bases. The sequenced sample was PBMCs. The TCR comes from a man aged 30-40 years in good health and CMV-seronegative. In nucleotide form, the sequence is TGTGCCAGCAGTGGGGCACAGGGAGATACGCAGTATTTT. Its protein reads: CASSGAQGDTQYF.